These T cell receptor beta chains were read from a single sample in a study of T-cell reconstitution after alpha-beta-depleted transplantation in children. TCRdb processed the PCR reads anew with MiXCR; each CDR3 protein has one entry. Among some 840,000 distinct CDR3 sequences listed, around 17% were seen once. The specimen comprised PBMCs, mostly from graft donor cells, sampled 360 days after TCRalphabeta/CD19-depleted stem cell transplant. The receptors were gathered from a male patient under 18 who had a stem cell transplant for acute lymphoblastic leukemia, so the T cells may come from the graft donor. The CDR3 runs from the conserved cysteine through the conserved F or W. D genes are given only for firm matches. Only some rows state a clone size, as once, few, many or a class for expanded clones.

J gene	V gene	D gene	clone size	CDR3 DNA	CDR3 protein
TRBJ2-2	TRBV29-1	TRBD2	-	TGCAGCGTTGAAGACTTAGCGGGAGGTTACACCGGGGAGCTGTTTTTT	CSVEDLAGGYTGELFF
TRBJ1-6	TRBV5-1	-	few	TGCGCCAGCAGCTTGATGCAAAATTCACCCCTCCACTTT	CASSLMQNSPLHF
TRBJ1-3	TRBV4-1	-	few	TGCGCCAGCAGCCAAATTGGGGGTATTGGGATCTCGGGTGGAAACACCATATATTTT	CASSQIGGIGISGGNTIYF
TRBJ1-6	TRBV28	-	many	TGTGCCAGCAGTCGGCTCTCCGGGGCATATAATTCACCCCTCCACTTT	CASSRLSGAYNSPLHF
TRBJ2-3	TRBV5-1	-	few	TGCGCCAGCAGCTTGGTCGCTACTACCACAGATACGCAGTATTTT	CASSLVATTTDTQYF
TRBJ2-2	TRBV20-1	-	-	TGCAGTGCTAGACGGGTGGCGACCGGGGAGCTGTTTTTT	CSARRVATGELFF
TRBJ2-1	TRBV7-9	-	few	TGTGCCAGCAGCTTAGTGTCAGCAAACAATGAGCAGTTCTTC	CASSLVSANNEQFF
TRBJ2-5	TRBV20-1	-	-	TGCAGTGCTAGAGGGAGCCCCCCCCTAGGACGTTACGTCCAAGAGACCCAGTACTTC	CSARGSPPLGRYVQETQYF
TRBJ2-1	TRBV7-7	TRBD2	-	TGTGCCAGCAGCCCCCCCCTTGGTAGCGGGAGGCGCCTTTACAATGAGCAGTTCTTC	CASSPPLGSGRRLYNEQFF
TRBJ2-5	TRBV5-1	TRBD1	few	TGCGCCAGCAGCGATGCAGGGGGCAAGGAGACCCAGTACTTC	CASSDAGGKETQYF
TRBJ2-2	TRBV20-1	TRBD2	many	TGCAGTGCTAGAGATCAGGCTAGCGGGATCACCGGGGAGCTGTTTTTT	CSARDQASGITGELFF
TRBJ2-1	TRBV12-3/TRBV12-4	TRBD1	-	TGTGCCAGCATCAGACAGGGAAGTGAGCAGTTCTTC	CASIRQGSEQFF
TRBJ2-7	TRBV19	-	-	TGTGCCAGTACAGTAGGGAACAGGGATTCCTACGAGCAGTACTTC	CASTVGNRDSYEQYF
TRBJ2-5	TRBV21-1	-	-	TGTGCCAGCAGCAAATTACAATTTCACCAAGAGACCCAGTACTTC	CASSKLQFHQETQYF
TRBJ2-3	TRBV20-1	-	many	TGCAGTGCTAAGAGCCCTAGGCATAGCACAGATACGCAGTATTTT	CSAKSPRHSTDTQYF
TRBJ1-6	TRBV25-1	-	many	TGTGCCAGCAACATGGGGGCGGTATGGAATTCACCCCTCCACTTT	CASNMGAVWNSPLHF
TRBJ2-2	TRBV4-1	-	once	TGCGCCAGCAGCCAAGATCCAAAGGGAGGCCACACCGGGGAGCTGTTTTTT	CASSQDPKGGHTGELFF
TRBJ2-2	TRBV4-1	-	few	TGCGCCAGCAGCCAAAGGATTCTAGTCTATGAGAACACCGGGGAGCTGTTTTTT	CASSQRILVYENTGELFF
TRBJ2-1	TRBV20-1	TRBD2	-	TGCAGTGCCCTAGCGGGAGGGCCTAATGAGCAGTTCTTC	CSALAGGPNEQFF
TRBJ2-1	TRBV14	-	-	TGTGCCAGCAGCTTGACCAACTGGTACAGCAATGAGCAGTTCTTC	CASSLTNWYSNEQFF
TRBJ2-2	TRBV6-1	-	few	TGTGCCAGCAGTGATGGGGTATTTAACACCGGGGAGCTGTTTTTT	CASSDGVFNTGELFF
TRBJ2-4	TRBV5-1	-	few	TGCGCCAGCAGCTTGGCCTCAGGGCTCTCGCGGCAAAACATTCAGTACTTC	CASSLASGLSRQNIQYF
TRBJ2-3	TRBV20-1	TRBD2	few	TGCAGTGCTAGACCCAGCGGGGGCACAGATACGCAGTATTTT	CSARPSGGTDTQYF
TRBJ2-7	TRBV6-1	-	few	TGTGCCAGCAGTGCCGTCGCGGCCCCCTACGAGCAGTACTTC	CASSAVAAPYEQYF
TRBJ2-1	TRBV7-9	TRBD1	-	TGTTCCAGCAGCTTAGGGCCGGGACAGGGGGACAATGAGCAGTTCTTC	CSSSLGPGQGDNEQFF
TRBJ1-4	TRBV20-1	-	-	TGCAGTGCTAGAGGGCAGGGAGGAGTAAAACTGTTTTTT	CSARGQGGVKLFF
TRBJ2-5	TRBV5-1	TRBD1	once	TGCGCCAGCAGTCGAGACAGGGGTATGGGGGAGACCCAGTGCTTC	CASSRDRGMGETQCF
TRBJ2-7	TRBV29-1	-	-	TGCAGCGTCGGAGCCCCGTGGAACTACGAGCAGTACTTC	CSVGAPWNYEQYF
TRBJ2-7	TRBV5-1	TRBD2	-	TGCGCCAGCAAACTCGGGGGGGATTTGTCCTACGAGCAGTACTTC	CASKLGGDLSYEQYF
TRBJ2-1	TRBV19	-	-	TGTGCCAGTAAGGACAAGGCTAGCTCCTACAATGAGCAGTTCTTC	CASKDKASSYNEQFF
TRBJ2-2	TRBV18	-	few	TGTGCCAGCTCACCACGGGACTTTAGCACCGGGGAGCTGTTTTTT	CASSPRDFSTGELFF
TRBJ2-7	TRBV9	-	-	TGTGCCAGCTCCGAAGACCCTGGTGACTACGAGCAGTACTTC	CASSEDPGDYEQYF
TRBJ2-7	TRBV29-1	-	-	TGCAGCGTTGAAAGGGAAGGGTACGAGCAGTACTTC	CSVEREGYEQYF
TRBJ1-3	TRBV12-3/TRBV12-4	TRBD1	-	TGTGCCAGCAGTCCTCGGGACAGCTTCTCTGGAAACACCATATATTTT	CASSPRDSFSGNTIYF
TRBJ1-3	TRBV11-2	-	-	TGTGCCAGCAGCTTCTCGCGGAACACCATATATTTT	CASSFSRNTIYF
TRBJ2-7	TRBV5-1	TRBD1	-	TGCGCCAGCAGCCTGGACGGACAGGGCTACGAGCAGTACTTC	CASSLDGQGYEQYF
TRBJ2-7	TRBV4-2	-	-	TGTGCCAGCAGCCAAGGAAAAGGGGCCGCGAACTACGAGCAGTACTTC	CASSQGKGAANYEQYF